This is a list of T cell receptor beta chains from one sample in a study of early T cells in non-severe SARS-CoV-2 infection. Each CDR3 protein is one row after TCRdb ran MiXCR on the 5' RACE reads. Of approximately 31,000 distinct CDR3 sequences in the sample, 5.7% were seen once. The specimen was whole blood. Every receptor here comes from an adult who was a healthcare worker with PCR-confirmed SARS-CoV-2 infection or an uninfected control (not recorded which). CDR3s include the opening cysteine and the closing phenylalanine or tryptophan. D genes are given only for firm matches. Size tells how often a clone was seen (once, few, many) or the class of an expanded clone, and some rows leave it out.

CASRPLAAYQETQYF,TGTGCCAGCAGACCACTAGCGGCATACCAAGAGACCCAGTACTTC,TRBJ2-5,TRBV6-2/TRBV6-3,few,TRBD2
CASSPLAGSYEQYF,TGTGCCAGCAGCCCCCTCGCGGGCTCCTACGAGCAGTACTTC,TRBJ2-7,TRBV7-2,many,NA
CAWRRITSGTDTQYF,TGTGCCTGGAGGAGAATTACTAGCGGAACAGATACGCAGTATTTT,TRBJ2-3,TRBV30,many,TRBD2
CSARGPGAAFF,TGCAGTGCTAGAGGCCCGGGAGCCGCTTTCTTT,TRBJ1-1,TRBV20-1,many,NA
CASSHRRGQGGEKLFF,TGTGCCAGCAGCCACCGAAGGGGACAGGGAGGCGAGAAACTGTTTTTT,TRBJ1-4,TRBV11-2,many,TRBD1
CASSQVSPSGLSRSSYNEQFF,TGCGCCAGCAGCCAAGTATCCCCTAGCGGGTTATCTCGGAGCTCCTACAATGAGCAGTTCTTC,TRBJ2-1,TRBV4-3,many,TRBD2
CASSVVTSGLYNEQFF,TGTGCCAGCAGCGTGGTGACTAGCGGATTATACAATGAGCAGTTCTTC,TRBJ2-1,TRBV9,many,TRBD2
CSARDSDRGGYGYTF,TGCAGTGCTAGAGATTCAGACAGGGGTGGCTATGGCTACACCTTC,TRBJ1-2,TRBV20-1,many,TRBD1
CASSSWGARSSYEQYF,TGTGCCAGCAGCTCCTGGGGGGCGAGGAGCTCCTACGAGCAGTACTTC,TRBJ2-7,TRBV5-6,NA,NA
CASTTSMKGRTEYNEQFF,TGTGCCAGCACCACTTCAATGAAAGGCCGCACTGAATACAATGAGCAGTTCTTC,TRBJ2-1,TRBV21-1,NA,NA
CSASGQGVRRKETQYF,TGCAGTGCTAGTGGGCAGGGGGTACGAAGAAAAGAGACCCAGTACTTC,TRBJ2-5,TRBV20-1,many,TRBD1
CASSDRASNQPQHF,TGTGCCAGCAGCGACAGGGCTAGCAATCAGCCCCAGCATTTT,TRBJ1-5,TRBV7-8,many,TRBD1
CASSYYEGTYEQYF,TGTGCCAGCAGTTATTACGAGGGGACCTACGAGCAGTACTTC,TRBJ2-7,TRBV6-2/TRBV6-3,many,NA
CSATSSPGIRTEAFF,TGCAGTGCTACATCGTCCCCTGGGATTCGGACTGAAGCTTTCTTT,TRBJ1-1,TRBV20-1,many,NA
CASSPPWGLGGADTQYF,TGTGCCAGCAGCCCCCCATGGGGACTAGGAGGAGCAGATACGCAGTATTTT,TRBJ2-3,TRBV16,many,TRBD2
CASTDAGTGIYEQYF,TGTGCCAGCACCGATGCAGGGACAGGTATTTACGAGCAGTACTTC,TRBJ2-7,TRBV12-3/TRBV12-4,many,TRBD1
CASTARLREGQGEQFF,TGTGCCAGTACCGCCCGGTTGCGGGAGGGGCAGGGTGAGCAGTTCTTC,TRBJ2-1,TRBV19,many,TRBD2
CSARKGQGGLNTEAFF,TGCAGTGCCCGGAAGGGACAGGGGGGGTTGAACACTGAAGCTTTCTTT,TRBJ1-1,TRBV20-1,many,TRBD1
CSAREGSSYNEQFF,TGCAGTGCTAGAGAGGGAAGCTCCTACAATGAGCAGTTCTTC,TRBJ2-1,TRBV20-1,many,NA
CASSQDGLPNEDTQYF,TGTGCCAGCAGCCAAGATGGACTCCCGAATGAAGATACGCAGTATTTT,TRBJ2-3,TRBV14,many,NA
CASSDPSWESNYGYTF,TGTGCCAGCAGCGACCCGTCCTGGGAGTCTAACTATGGCTACACCTTC,TRBJ1-2,TRBV12-3/TRBV12-4,NA,NA
CASSFGLAGAETQYF,TGTGCCAGCAGCTTCGGACTAGCGGGAGCAGAGACCCAGTACTTC,TRBJ2-5,TRBV7-8,few,TRBD2
CASSSVRGVVF,TGTGCCAGCAGTTCCGTCCGGGGAGTCGTCTTC,TRBJ2-1,TRBV12-3/TRBV12-4,many,NA
CASSETGTSGRAFLPQYF,TGTGCCAGCAGTGAAACCGGGACTAGCGGGAGGGCCTTTCTCCCCCAGTACTTC,TRBJ2-5,TRBV12-3/TRBV12-4,many,TRBD2
CAWSREGNTEAFF,TGTGCCTGGAGTCGGGAGGGGAACACTGAAGCTTTCTTT,TRBJ1-1,TRBV30,NA,NA
CASSYLWTIRESLAYEQYF,TGTGCCAGCAGTTATCTATGGACGATTCGAGAATCACTAGCCTACGAGCAGTACTTC,TRBJ2-7,TRBV6-2/TRBV6-3,many,NA
CASSSRGRTSGRGETQYF,TGTGCCAGCAGCTCGAGGGGGAGGACTAGCGGGAGAGGCGAGACCCAGTACTTC,TRBJ2-5,TRBV11-1,many,TRBD2
CASSQGWDRIYNEQFF,TGCGCCAGCAGCCAAGGGTGGGACAGAATATACAATGAGCAGTTCTTC,TRBJ2-1,TRBV4-1,many,TRBD1
CSARETGVSNQPQHF,TGCAGTGCTAGGGAGACAGGGGTTAGCAATCAGCCCCAGCATTTT,TRBJ1-5,TRBV20-1,many,TRBD1
CASSIRTSGTMEQFF,TGTGCCAGCAGCATAAGGACTAGCGGGACAATGGAGCAGTTCTTC,TRBJ2-1,TRBV13,many,TRBD2
CASSSLAGTGYNEQFF,TGTGCCAGCAGCTCCCTAGCCGGGACTGGCTACAATGAGCAGTTCTTC,TRBJ2-1,TRBV7-3,many,NA
CSARDGGGLQETQYF,TGCAGTGCTAGAGATGGCGGCGGGCTCCAAGAGACCCAGTACTTC,TRBJ2-5,TRBV20-1,many,NA
CASSLEVDYGYTF,TGTGCCAGCAGCTTGGAGGTAGACTATGGCTACACCTTC,TRBJ1-2,TRBV5-8,few,NA
CASSFKRADGGELFF,TGTGCTAGCAGCTTTAAGCGGGCGGATGGCGGGGAGCTGTTTTTT,TRBJ2-2,TRBV7-7,NA,NA
CSARDRDRGNSPLHF,TGCAGTGCTAGAGACAGGGACAGGGGAAATTCACCCCTCCACTTT,TRBJ1-6,TRBV20-1,many,TRBD1
CASSLEGSGTDTQYF,TGCGCCAGCAGCTTGGAAGGATCCGGCACAGATACGCAGTATTTT,TRBJ2-3,TRBV5-1,many,NA
CASSPGQGIYSEAFF,TGTGCCAGCAGCCCGGGACAGGGAATCTACAGTGAAGCTTTCTTT,TRBJ1-1,TRBV28,many,TRBD1
CASSFPDRVAYEQYF,TGTGCCAGCAGCTTTCCTGACAGGGTCGCCTACGAGCAGTACTTC,TRBJ2-7,TRBV11-2,many,TRBD1
CSARSHNNEQFF,TGCAGTGCTAGATCCCATAACAATGAGCAGTTCTTC,TRBJ2-1,TRBV20-1,many,NA
CASKRGYIGDEQFF,TGTGCCAGTAAGCGGGGATACATCGGGGATGAGCAGTTCTTC,TRBJ2-1,TRBV6-1,many,TRBD2
CASSLVPWGSQPQHF,TGCGCCAGCAGCTTGGTCCCGTGGGGATCTCAGCCCCAGCATTTT,TRBJ1-5,TRBV5-1,many,NA
CASSPGGPGDQETQYF,TGTGCCAGCAGCCCAGGAGGGCCAGGGGACCAAGAGACCCAGTACTTC,TRBJ2-5,TRBV27,many,NA
CASSLIGGSQPQHF,TGTGCCAGCAGCTTAATAGGGGGCAGTCAGCCCCAGCATTTT,TRBJ1-5,TRBV11-2,many,TRBD1
CASSQRLAGGTGELFF,TGTGCCAGCAGCCAGAGACTAGCGGGAGGGACCGGGGAGCTGTTTTTT,TRBJ2-2,TRBV4-2,many,TRBD2
CASSLWDTSEAFF,TGTGCCAGCAGTTTATGGGACACCAGTGAAGCTTTCTTT,TRBJ1-1,TRBV27,many,NA
CASSVEGFGELFF,TGTGCCAGCAGCGTAGAGGGATTCGGGGAGCTGTTTTTT,TRBJ2-2,TRBV9,many,NA
CATQGQGMNQPQHF,TGTGCCACCCAAGGACAGGGGATGAATCAGCCCCAGCATTTT,TRBJ1-5,TRBV24-1,many,TRBD1
CASSQVTRQGGLARGGSDEQFF,TGCGCCAGCAGCCAAGTCACCCGCCAGGGAGGGCTAGCGCGAGGGGGGAGCGATGAGCAGTTCTTC,TRBJ2-1,TRBV4-1,many,NA
CASSLWTQETQYF,TGTGCCAGCAGCTTATGGACACAAGAGACCCAGTACTTC,TRBJ2-5,TRBV5-6,many,NA
CASSSATGGGQPQHF,TGTGCCAGCAGCTCAGCAACAGGGGGCGGGCAGCCCCAGCATTTT,TRBJ1-5,TRBV7-9,NA,TRBD1
CASSGTSGSYNEQFF,TGTGCCAGCAGCGGGACTAGCGGGAGCTACAATGAGCAGTTCTTC,TRBJ2-1,TRBV9,many,TRBD2
CASGSMGNSYNEQFF,TGTGCCAGCGGTTCTATGGGGAACTCCTACAATGAGCAGTTCTTC,TRBJ2-1,TRBV7-6,many,NA
CASRLTSTDTQYF,TGTGCCAGCAGACTGACGAGCACAGATACGCAGTATTTT,TRBJ2-3,TRBV11-2,many,NA
CASSLGGGNEQFF,TGTGCCAGCAGCTTAGGCGGGGGTAATGAGCAGTTCTTC,TRBJ2-1,TRBV7-9,many,TRBD2
CASSETGFEAFF,TGTGCCAGCAGTGAAACAGGGTTTGAAGCTTTCTTT,TRBJ1-1,TRBV6-1,many,NA